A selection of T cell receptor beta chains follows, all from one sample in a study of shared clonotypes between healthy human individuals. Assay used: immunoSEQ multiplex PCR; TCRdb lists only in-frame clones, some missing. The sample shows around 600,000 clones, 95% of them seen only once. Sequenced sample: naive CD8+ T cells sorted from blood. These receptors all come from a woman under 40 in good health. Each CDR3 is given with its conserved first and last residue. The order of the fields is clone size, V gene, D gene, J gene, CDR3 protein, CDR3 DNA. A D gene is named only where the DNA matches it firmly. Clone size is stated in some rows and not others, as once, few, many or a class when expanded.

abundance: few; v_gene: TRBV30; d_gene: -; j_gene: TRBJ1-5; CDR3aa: CAWSVGRSQPQHF; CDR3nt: TGTGCCTGGAGTGTAGGTAGGTCACAGCCCCAGCATTTT
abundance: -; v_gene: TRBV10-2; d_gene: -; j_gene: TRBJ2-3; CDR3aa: CASSELTGGTDTQYF; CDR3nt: TGCGCCAGCAGTGAGTTAACGGGAGGCACAGATACGCAGTATTTT
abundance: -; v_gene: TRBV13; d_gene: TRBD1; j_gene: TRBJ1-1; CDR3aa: CASSTPEQGTEAFF; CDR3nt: TGTGCCAGCAGCACTCCTGAACAGGGGACTGAAGCTTTCTTT
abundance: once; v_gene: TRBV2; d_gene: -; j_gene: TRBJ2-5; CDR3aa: CASSEGVDQETQYF; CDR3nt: TGTGCCAGCAGTGAGGGGGTCGACCAAGAGACCCAGTACTTC
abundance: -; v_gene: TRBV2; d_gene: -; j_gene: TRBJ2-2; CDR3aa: CASLRFYRTQTGELFF; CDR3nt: TGTGCCAGCCTTCGTTTTTATAGGACACAAACCGGGGAGCTGTTTTTT
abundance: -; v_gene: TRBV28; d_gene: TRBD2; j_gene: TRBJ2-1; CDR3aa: CASSLRVAGATYNEQFF; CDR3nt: TGTGCCAGCAGTTTACGAGTAGCGGGAGCTACCTACAATGAGCAGTTCTTC
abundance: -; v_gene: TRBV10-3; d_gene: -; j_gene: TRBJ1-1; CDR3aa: CAISGGRSPREEAFF; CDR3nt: TGTGCCATCAGTGGGGGGAGATCCCCGAGGGAAGAAGCTTTCTTT
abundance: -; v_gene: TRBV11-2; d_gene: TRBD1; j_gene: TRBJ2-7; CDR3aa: CASGDRGNYEQYF; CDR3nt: TGTGCCAGCGGCGACAGGGGAAACTACGAGCAGTACTTC
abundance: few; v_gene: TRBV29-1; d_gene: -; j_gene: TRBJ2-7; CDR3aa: CSVLLPGHLFSYEQYF; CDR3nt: TGCAGCGTTTTGCTACCGGGACACCTTTTCTCCTACGAGCAGTACTTC
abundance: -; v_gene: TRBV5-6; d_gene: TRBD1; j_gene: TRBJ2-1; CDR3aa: CASSFLLQGVDVF; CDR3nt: TGTGCCAGCAGCTTCCTATTACAGGGGGTCGATGTCTTC
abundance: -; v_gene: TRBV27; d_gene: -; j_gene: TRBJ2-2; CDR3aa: CASSYSGTGELFF; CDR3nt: TGTGCCAGCAGTTACAGCGGCACCGGGGAGCTGTTTTTT
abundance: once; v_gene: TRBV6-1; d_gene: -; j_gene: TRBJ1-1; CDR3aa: CASSELGGSWTEAFF; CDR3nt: TGTGCCAGCAGTGAACTGGGGGGGAGTTGGACTGAAGCTTTCTTT
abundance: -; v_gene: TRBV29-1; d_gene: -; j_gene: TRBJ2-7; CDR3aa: CSARPGRGYEQYF; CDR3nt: TGCAGCGCCCGACCCGGACGGGGGTACGAGCAGTACTTC
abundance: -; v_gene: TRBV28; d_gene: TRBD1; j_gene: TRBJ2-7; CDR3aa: CVIRGLKYEQYF; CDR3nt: TGTGTTATCAGGGGGCTGAAATACGAGCAGTACTTC
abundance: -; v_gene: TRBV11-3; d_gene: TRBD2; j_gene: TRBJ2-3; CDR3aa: CASSSRLAGSDTQYF; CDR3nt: TGTGCCAGCAGCTCACGACTAGCGGGATCAGATACGCAGTATTTT
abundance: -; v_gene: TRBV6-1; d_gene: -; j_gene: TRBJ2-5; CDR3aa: CASSVYNEETQYF; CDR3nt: TGTGCCAGCAGTGTGTATAACGAAGAGACCCAGTACTTC
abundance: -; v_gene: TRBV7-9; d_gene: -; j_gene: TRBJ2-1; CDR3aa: CAGLDNEQFF; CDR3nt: TGTGCCGGGCTAGACAATGAGCAGTTCTTC
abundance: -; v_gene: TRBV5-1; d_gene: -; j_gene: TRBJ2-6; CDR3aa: CASSLYSGANVLTF; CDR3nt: TGCGCCAGCAGCTTGTACTCTGGGGCCAACGTCCTGACTTTC
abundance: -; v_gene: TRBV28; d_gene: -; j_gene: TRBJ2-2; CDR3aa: CASSLTGNTGELFF; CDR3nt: TGTGCCAGCAGTCTCACCGGGAACACCGGGGAGCTGTTTTTT
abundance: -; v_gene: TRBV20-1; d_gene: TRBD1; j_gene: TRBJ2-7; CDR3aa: CSARTGYEQYF; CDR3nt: TGCAGTGCCCGGACAGGGTATGAGCAGTACTTC
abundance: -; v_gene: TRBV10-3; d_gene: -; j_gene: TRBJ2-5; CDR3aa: CAISPKSETQYF; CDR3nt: TGTGCCATCAGTCCTAAATCGGAGACCCAGTACTTC
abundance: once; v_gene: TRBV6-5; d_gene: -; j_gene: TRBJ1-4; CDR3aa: CASSAGIANEKLFF; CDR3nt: TGTGCCAGCAGTGCAGGGATAGCTAATGAAAAACTGTTTTTT
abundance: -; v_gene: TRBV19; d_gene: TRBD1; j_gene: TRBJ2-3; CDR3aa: CASSDPGQGAPDTQYF; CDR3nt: TGTGCCAGTAGTGACCCGGGACAGGGGGCCCCAGATACGCAGTATTTT
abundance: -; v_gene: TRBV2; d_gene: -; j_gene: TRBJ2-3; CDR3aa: CASSRGIDSTDTQYF; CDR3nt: TGTGCCAGCAGTAGGGGGATTGATAGCACAGATACGCAGTATTTT
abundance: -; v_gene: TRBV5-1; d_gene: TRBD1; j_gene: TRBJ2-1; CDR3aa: CASSPGQDPYNEQFF; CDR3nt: TGCGCCAGCAGCCCGGGACAGGACCCCTACAATGAGCAGTTCTTC
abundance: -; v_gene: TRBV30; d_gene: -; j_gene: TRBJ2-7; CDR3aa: CAWMIGEEQYF; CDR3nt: TGTGCCTGGATGATAGGGGAAGAGCAGTACTTC
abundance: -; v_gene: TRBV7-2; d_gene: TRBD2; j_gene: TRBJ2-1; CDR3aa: CASSLSLAGVEQFF; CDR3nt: TGTGCCAGCAGCTTATCCCTAGCGGGAGTTGAGCAGTTCTTC
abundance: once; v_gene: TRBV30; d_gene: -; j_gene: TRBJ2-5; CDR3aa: CAWSVVETQYF; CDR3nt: TGTGCCTGGAGTGTAGTTGAGACCCAGTACTTC
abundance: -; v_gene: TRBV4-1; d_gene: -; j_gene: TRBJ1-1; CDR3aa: CASSPQSMNTEAFF; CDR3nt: TGCGCCAGCAGCCCTCAGAGTATGAACACTGAAGCTTTCTTT